The entry that follows covers one TCR beta chain sequence. The source of the sample is a study of CD8 T cells in Susac syndrome. When the RNA was reverse transcribed, random hexamers were used with an input of roughly 0.5 to 1 ug. One entry per CDR3 protein, called by TCRdb with MiXCR from the immunoSEQ multiplex PCR reads. The table lists roughly 200,000 distinct CDR3 sequences, roughly 95% of them singletons, with about 0.15% in the top ten. The CDR3 totals 15 residues. The ends were cut back, 1 base at V and 2 bases at J, with 11 bases in the middle. Per germline, CDR1 KGHSH and CDR2 LQKENI. This chain uses TRBV18 with TRBJ2-5; no reliable D call. The source of this sequence is a human donor with multiple sclerosis. Sequencing was carried out using CD8+ T cells from PBMCs. The chain's CDR3 is CASSPLEVNQETQYF. CDR3 coding DNA: TGTGCCAGCTCACCACTCGAAGTGAATCAAGAGACCCAGTACTTC.